These 32 T cell receptor beta chains originate from one sample sequenced in a study of T cell changes during pregnancy in multiple sclerosis. Profiled with immunoSEQ multiplex PCR; TCRdb holds only in-frame clones, not every one. Among 39,000 or so clones, 90% to 95% were seen once, and the ten largest hold roughly 8.1%. Material: CD8+ T cells from peripheral blood mononuclear cells, obtained in the third trimester of pregnancy. The source is a female donor with multiple sclerosis, enrolled in a pregnancy study.

The gene calls are TRBV13 and TRBJ2-1, with 13 bases fitting TRBD2. Germline V lookup: CDR1 PRHDT, CDR2 FYEKMQ (reference sequence). This CDR3 comprises 21 residues. Losses at the gene ends were 6 bases for V and 0 bases for J; bases not matched to a gene: 17. DNA for the CDR3: TGTGCCAGCAGACATACTAGCGGGAGGGCCGCGAGATTAAGCTCCTACAATGAGCAGTTCTTC. It is translated as CASRHTSGRAARLSSYNEQFF.

The V call is TRBV4-1, the J call TRBJ2-7; the D gene is possibly TRBD2 (6 bases). The length of the CDR3 is 15 residues. In germline, CDR1 is MGHRA, CDR2 YSYEKL. With 0 bases removed from V and 6 bases from J, the gap between germline ends came to 15 bases. The DNA for the CDR3 is TGCGCCAGCAGCCAAGAAGGAGGGTACCTCCGCGAGCAGTACTTC. Residues: CASSQEGGYLREQYF.

The CDR3, as DNA: TGTGCCAGCAAAATCCGGGGAGATGAGCAGTTCTTC. Protein sequence: CASKIRGDEQFF. The chain combines TRBV6-4 with TRBJ2-1, with D possibly matching TRBD2 (5 bases). This CDR3 region has 12 residues. The ends were cut back, 7 bases at V and 8 bases at J, with 12 bases in the middle. Germline-derived CDR1 and CDR2 are MRHNA and SNTAGT.

The rearrangement uses TRBV28 and TRBJ1-4; D remains ambiguous. CDR1 is MDHEN and CDR2 is SYDVKM in the germline V gene. V dropped 4 bases and J dropped 0 bases, with 15 bases sitting between them. There are 17 residues in the CDR3. The CDR3 nucleotides read TGTGCCAGCAGTTCCCAAAGAAACTATCCAACTAATGAAAAACTGTTTTTT. Encoded protein: CASSSQRNYPTNEKLFF.

The V call is TRBV19, the J call TRBJ2-5; D may be TRBD2 (6 bases). Germline V gene lookup returns CDR1 LNHDA and CDR2 SQIVND (reference sequence). V shed 1 base and J shed 0 bases, with 6 bases lying between them. This CDR3 contains 14 residues. The DNA for the CDR3 is TGTGCCAGTAGTATAGGGGACTACCAAGAGACCCAGTACTTC. This codes for CASSIGDYQETQYF.

This clone has only one observation. This chain links TRBV5-6 with TRBJ1-2, with D unclear. V shed 4 bases and J shed 4 bases, with 17 bases lying between them. CDR3 length: 15 residues. CDR1 is SGHDT, CDR2 YYEEEE, per germline. The CDR3 nucleotides are TGTGCCAGCAGCCTCTATGACATCCTCCTCTATGGCTACACCTTC. It is translated as CASSLYDILLYGYTF.

J is TRBJ2-7 and V is TRBV27; 11 nucleotides match TRBD1. The J segment lost 5 bases and the V segment lost 1 base, leaving 1 base of the junction unmatched. This CDR3 contains 14 residues. The germline V gene encodes CDR1 MNHEY and CDR2 SMNVEV (reference sequence). CDR3 DNA: TGTGCCAGCAGTTTATTGGGACAGGGGGACGAGCAGTACTTC. This encodes CASSLLGQGDEQYF.

This rearrangement joins TRBV10-1 to TRBJ2-1, with a weak D call TRBD2 (6 bases). The V gene's germline CDR1 is WNHNN and CDR2 SYGVQD (reference sequence). Trimming pared 3 bases from V and 5 bases from J, leaving 14 bases between. CDR3 length: 15 residues. The DNA of the CDR3 is TGCGCCAGCAGTGAACAACGGGAGCGGGACAATGAGCAGTTCTTC. Translating gives CASSEQRERDNEQFF.

The chain couples TRBV19 to TRBJ2-7; TRBD1 might be the D (6 bases). CDR3 length: 14 amino acids. The V gene lost 3 bases and the J gene lost 5 bases, with 14 bases spanning the gap. Germline-derived CDR1 and CDR2 are LNHDA and SQIVND (reference sequence). CDR3 sequence (DNA): TGTGCCAGTAGTATTGTAGGCAGGGACAACGAGCAGTACTTC. Protein: CASSIVGRDNEQYF.

J is TRBJ2-5 and V is TRBV28; D gene uncertain. The germline V gene has CDR1 MDHEN and CDR2 SYDVKM. There are 14 residues in the CDR3. The V end lost 4 bases, the J end lost 5 bases, and 14 bases lay between the germline ends. This CDR3 reads CASSSPGLPETQYF. DNA for the CDR3: TGTGCCAGCAGTTCGCCCGGTTTGCCGGAGACCCAGTACTTC.

The chain links TRBV7-8 to TRBJ2-7, with D maybe TRBD2 (6 bases). Between the trimmed V and J ends, which lost 5 bases and 3 bases, there was a span of 14 bases. Germline lookup yields CDR1 SGHVS and CDR2 FQNEAQ. The CDR3 extends over 14 amino acids. CDR3 protein: CASSPAWGDYEQYF. The CDR3 DNA is TGTGCCAGCAGCCCAGCGTGGGGGGACTACGAGCAGTACTTC.

V and J are TRBV7-9 and TRBJ2-7; D is uncertain. Germline CDR1 is SEHNR and CDR2 is FQNEAQ (reference sequence). The CDR3 is 14 amino acids. V lost 6 bases to trimming and J lost 2 bases, with 14 bases between them. DNA of the CDR3: TGTGCCAGCAGTGCACACGGTGGGCCCTACGAGCAGTACTTC. This translates into CASSAHGGPYEQYF.

The chain employs TRBV29-1 and TRBJ2-4; weak D call: TRBD1 (6 bases). Between the trimmed V and J ends, which lost 6 bases and 5 bases, there was a span of 14 bases. CDR3 length: 13 residues. Per the germline V gene, CDR1 is SQVTM and CDR2 is ANQGSEA. The CDR3, as DNA: TGCAGCGTCCGGACCCGGACAGAAAACATTCAGTACTTC. This encodes CSVRTRTENIQYF.

The chain has TRBV5-3 and TRBJ2-3; D gene unclear. TRBV5-3 is sorted into the ORF group, with uncertain function. This CDR3 contains 14 residues. V dropped 6 bases and J dropped 2 bases, with 13 bases sitting between them. For the CDR3, the DNA is TGTGCCAGAATCGAGCCGGGTTCCACAGATACGCAGTATTTT. Amino acid sequence: CARIEPGSTDTQYF.

CDR3 sequence reads: CASSFQGWEQYF. CDR3 nucleotide sequence: TGTGCCAGCAGCTTCCAGGGGTGGGAGCAGTACTTC. The chain has TRBV5-5 and TRBJ2-7; D possibly corresponds to TRBD1 (6 bases). The germline gives CDR1 SGHKS, CDR2 YYEKEE (reference sequence). V was clipped by 2 bases and J by 7 bases, with 10 bases between them. The CDR3 is 12 residues long.

J is TRBJ2-7 and V is TRBV7-8; the D gene is possibly TRBD1 (6 bases). CDR3 size: 15 residues. CDR1 and CDR2 (germline): SGHVS, FQNEAQ. Trimming left V 1 base short and J 0 bases short, with 10 bases between. The CDR3 protein is CASSLEGHHSYEQYF. The CDR3 DNA sequence: TGTGCCAGCAGCTTAGAGGGACACCACTCCTACGAGCAGTACTTC.

The chain links TRBV5-1 to TRBJ2-2, with D possibly being TRBD1 (5 bases). Trimming shortened V by 0 bases and J by 6 bases, and 9 bases separated the two germline ends. The germline V gene encodes CDR1 SGHRS and CDR2 YFSETQ. This CDR3 has 14 amino acids. The CDR3 here is CASSLEGWPGELFF. The CDR3, as DNA: TGCGCCAGCAGCTTGGAGGGGTGGCCCGGGGAGCTGTTTTTT.

The genes are TRBV4-2 and TRBJ2-1, with 10 bases that match TRBD2. V trimming: 0 bases; J trimming: 2 bases; junction bases outside the gene matches: 4. Germline V gene data show CDR1 as LGHNA and CDR2 as YNFKEQ. The CDR3 spans 17 residues. CDR3 sequence (DNA): TGTGCCAGCAGCCAAGAAACAGCGGGAGGGCCCTACAATGAGCAGTTCTTC. Protein: CASSQETAGGPYNEQFF.

The chain has TRBV5-6 and TRBJ2-3; 9 bases agree with TRBD2. V lost 1 base to trimming and J lost 3 bases; unmatched junction nucleotides: 9. The CDR3 is made up of 17 amino acids. Looked up from germline, CDR1 is SGHDT and CDR2 is YYEEEE. CDR3 nucleotide sequence: TGTGCCAGCAGCTTGTCAGCCGCGGGAGGGTTGACAGATACGCAGTATTTT. Translation: CASSLSAAGGLTDTQYF.

The chain couples TRBV28 to TRBJ1-1; the match to TRBD1 covers 7 bases. J gave up 0 bases and V 10 bases, and 8 bases lay outside the gene matches. This CDR3 has 14 amino acids. Germline CDR1 is MDHEN and CDR2 is SYDVKM. CDR3 protein: CAIRQGPMNTEAFF. Written as DNA, the CDR3 is TGTGCCATCAGACAGGGACCGATGAACACTGAAGCTTTCTTT.

The rearrangement joins TRBV15 to TRBJ2-1; D possibly corresponds to TRBD1 (6 bases). There are 14 residues in the CDR3. Germline V CDR1 and CDR2: LNHNV, YYDKDF (reference sequence). V gave up 3 bases and J gave up 15 bases, with 21 bases separating them. The CDR3 DNA follows: TGTGCCACCAGCAGGCCGGGACAACAAGGTGTAGGGTTCTTC. The encoded protein is CATSRPGQQGVGFF. Supplemented by reference TRBV15 and TRBJ2-1, the full variable domain reads DAMVIQNPRYQVTQFGKPVTLSCSQTLNHNVMYWYQQKSSQAPKLLFHYYDKDFNNEADTPDNFQSRRPNTSFCFLDIRSPGLGDTAMYLCATSRPGQQGVGFFGPGTRLTVL.

J is TRBJ2-7 and V is TRBV15; 14 positions agree with TRBD2. The V gene end was trimmed by 6 bases and the J gene end by 3 bases; junction bases not matched to a gene: 16. In germline, CDR1 is LNHNV, CDR2 YYDKDF (reference sequence). The CDR3 consists of 19 residues. This CDR3 reads CATSTLPGTSGSNGYEQYF. CDR3 DNA sequence: TGTGCCACCAGTACCCTACCGGGGACTAGCGGGAGTAATGGCTACGAGCAGTACTTC.

A single count supports this clone. V gene TRBV5-5 combines with J gene TRBJ2-7; D is undetermined. V lost 0 bases to trimming and J lost 0 bases, with 7 bases between them. The CDR3 length is 14 residues. Per germline, CDR1 SGHKS and CDR2 YYEKEE (reference sequence). CDR3 protein: CASSLGWASYEQYF. CDR3 sequence (DNA): TGTGCCAGCAGCTTGGGGTGGGCCTCCTACGAGCAGTACTTC.

The chain couples TRBV29-1 to TRBJ2-1; possibly TRBD2 for D (5 bases). The CDR3 extends over 14 amino acids. Germline-derived CDR1 and CDR2 are SQVTM and ANQGSEA. Trimming took off 6 bases at V and 6 bases at J, with 18 bases between the two ends. CDR3 in DNA: TGCAGCGTAGGCGGTGGACTCTCGATCAATGAGCAGTTCTTC. It is translated as CSVGGGLSINEQFF.

This chain connects TRBV6-1 to TRBJ1-5, with D unclear. Germline values: CDR1 MNHNS, CDR2 SASEGT. The CDR3 consists of 14 residues. The V gene lost 2 bases and the J gene lost 3 bases, with 8 bases spanning the gap. The DNA for the CDR3 is TGTGCCAGCAGTGAAACCAGGATCAATCAGCCCCAGCATTTT. It codes for CASSETRINQPQHF.

The chain is built from TRBV7-9 and TRBJ2-2; 7 bases fit TRBD2. CDR1 and CDR2 (germline): SEHNR, FQNEAQ (reference sequence). Losses at the gene ends were 6 bases for V and 6 bases for J; bases not matched to a gene: 4. The CDR3 runs to 13 residues. The CDR3: CASRTSNSGELFF. Here the CDR3 DNA reads TGTGCCAGCAGGACTAGCAACTCCGGGGAGCTGTTTTTT. Full variable domain (rest looked up from reference TRBV7-9 and TRBJ2-2): DTGVSQNPRHKITKRGQNVTFRCDPISEHNRLYWYRQTLGQGPEFLTYFQNEAQLEKSRLLSDRFSAERPKGSFSTLEIQRTEQGDSAMYLCASRTSNSGELFFGEGSRLTVL.

The J gene is TRBJ1-5, the V gene TRBV9; no firm D call. Per germline, CDR1 SGDLS and CDR2 YYNGEE. This CDR3 region has 15 residues. V was cut by 6 bases and J by 0 bases, with 13 bases left in between. The DNA for the CDR3 is TGTGCCAGCAATAGGGCGGGCAATAGCAATCAGCCCCAGCATTTT. The encoded protein is CASNRAGNSNQPQHF.

The chain carries TRBV5-1 and TRBJ1-2; D is perhaps TRBD1 (6 bases). V was trimmed by 3 bases and J by 6 bases, leaving 18 bases between them. This CDR3 spans 15 amino acids. Germline V gene sequence: CDR1 SGHRS, CDR2 YFSETQ. CDR3 bases: TGCGCCAGCAGCTGGGGGCCTGACAGGATGAATGGCTACACCTTC. Residues: CASSWGPDRMNGYTF. Using reference TRBV5-1 and TRBJ1-2 for the parts outside the CDR3, the full variable domain is KAGVTQTPRYLIKTRGQQVTLSCSPISGHRSVSWYQQTPGQGLQFLFEYFSETQRNKGNFPGRFSGRQFSNSRSEMNVSTLELGDSALYLCASSWGPDRMNGYTFGSGTRLTVV.

V usage is TRBV6-1 and J usage is TRBJ2-7; the match to TRBD1 covers 8 bases. The V segment lost 5 bases and the J segment 3 bases; nucleotides outside the gene matches: 9. This CDR3 contains 15 residues. CDR1 MNHNS and CDR2 SASEGT come from the germline V gene. The CDR3 loop reads CASSSGGQGDYEQYF. The CDR3 nucleotides read TGTGCCAGCAGTTCCGGTGGACAGGGAGACTACGAGCAGTACTTC.

This chain uses TRBV27 with TRBJ2-7; a weak D match, TRBD2 (6 bases). V was cut by 5 bases and J by 0 bases, with 20 bases left in between. The CDR3 runs to 17 residues. Germline V gene lookup returns CDR1 MNHEY and CDR2 SMNVEV (reference sequence). CDR3 sequence (DNA): TGTGCCAGCAGTACCCGTTTCGGCGGGGAGAGCTCCTACGAGCAGTACTTC. Its protein product is CASSTRFGGESSYEQYF.

The chain recombines TRBV11-1 with TRBJ1-1; 9 bases map to TRBD1. Germline trimming cut 5 bases from V and 6 bases from J; bases unmatched to any gene: 7. This CDR3 has 14 residues. CDR1 and CDR2 (germline): SGHAT, FQDESV (reference sequence). CDR3 coding DNA: TGTGCCAGCAGCCTGGGACAGGGCAGAGCTGAAGCTTTCTTT. This translates into CASSLGQGRAEAFF.

This clone was observed once. V is TRBV30 and J is TRBJ2-1; D ambiguous. The CDR3 totals 14 residues. Germline CDR1 reads GTSNPN; CDR2 reads SVGIG (reference sequence). The V end was cut by 0 bases, the J end by 4 bases, with 10 bases between. Written as DNA, the CDR3 is TGTGCCTGGAGTGTACCTGGGCCGTACAATGAGCAGTTCTTC. Protein sequence: CAWSVPGPYNEQFF.